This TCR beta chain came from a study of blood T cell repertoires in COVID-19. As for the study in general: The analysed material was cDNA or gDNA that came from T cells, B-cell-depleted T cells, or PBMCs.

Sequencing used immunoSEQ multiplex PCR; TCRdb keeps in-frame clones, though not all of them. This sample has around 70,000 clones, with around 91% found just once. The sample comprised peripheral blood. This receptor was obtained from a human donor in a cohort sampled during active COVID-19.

The CDR3 spells CASSRPGLDEQFF. The CDR3 nucleotides read TGTGCCAGCAGCCGTCCGGGGTTAGATGAGCAGTTCTTC. This chain connects TRBV5-8 to TRBJ2-1, with a possible D match to TRBD2 (5 bases). This CDR3 has 13 amino acids. Looked up from germline, CDR1 is SGHTS and CDR2 is YDEGEE. V shed 4 bases and J shed 8 bases, with 13 bases lying between them.